This T cell receptor beta chain emerged from a study of CD8 T cells in Susac syndrome. Overall study findings and caveats: The study recognized that the number of individuals in its TCR sequencing and HLA analysis was relatively small.

The authors reverse transcribed roughly 0.5 to 1 ug RNA with random hexamers. TCR beta CDR3 was amplified by immunoSEQ covering 54 Vbeta and 13 Jbeta. Using its own MiXCR run on the immunoSEQ multiplex PCR reads, TCRdb lists one record per CDR3 protein. The table has just under 150,000 distinct CDR3 sequences, approximately 93% seen once. Note on this clonotype: What it binds is unknown.

From blood CD8+ and CD4+ T cells, TCR beta sequences were generated. Bulk CD8+ and CD4+ cells came from magnetic negative isolation; CD8+ TEMRA by FACS. This clonotype originated in a human donor in good health. The sample was CD4+ T cells from PBMCs.

CDR3: CASSYNQGGNTEAFF. The CDR3 DNA sequence: TGTGCCAGCAGCTATAATCAGGGAGGGAACACTGAAGCTTTCTTT. The chain has TRBV7-8 and TRBJ1-1; the D gene is possibly TRBD1 (5 bases). Germline V gives CDR1 SGHVS, CDR2 FQNEAQ. The CDR3 loop spans 15 amino acids. V was pared by 4 bases and J by 1 base, with 13 bases between.